Presented here are 13 T cell receptor beta chains from one specimen sequenced in a study of T cells in Graves' hyperthyroidism and ophthalmopathy. Amplification yielded TCR beta CDR3 regions, with RNA transcripts as the source. Initially, a first-round RT-PCR of the TCR CDR3 employed the HTBI primer set. TCRdb recomputed calls from the multiplex PCR reads with MiXCR, one row per CDR3 protein. The repertoire holds about 600,000 distinct CDR3 sequences, with about 14% as singletons. The sample consisted of blood. Receptors were obtained from a woman in her late teens or twenties with Graves' ophthalmopathy.

As regards this clonotype: This clone may be a read error of a much larger clone one base away. J is TRBJ2-5 and V is TRBV6-5; D possibly corresponds to TRBD1 (5 bases). Per germline, CDR1 MNHEY and CDR2 SVGAGI. The CDR3 runs 16 residues. DNA for the CDR3: TGTGCCAGCAGTTACAAAGTTGGTGGCAGGGAAGAGACCCGGTACTTC. As protein: CASSYKVGGREETRYF.

This clonotype was recorded many times. This chain joins TRBV28 and TRBJ1-5; weak D call: TRBD1 (6 bases). Per the germline V gene, CDR1 is MDHEN and CDR2 is SYDVKM. V was clipped by 5 bases and J by 5 bases, with 13 bases between them. The CDR3 runs to 14 residues. The DNA of the CDR3 is TGTGCCAGCAGTCCACAGGGTAAGGATCAGCCCCAGCATTTT. It encodes CASSPQGKDQPQHF. The full variable domain, with the rest looked up from reference TRBV28 and TRBJ1-5, is DVKVTQSSRYLVKRTGEKVFLECVQDMDHENMFWYRQDPGLGLRLIYFSYDVKMKEKGDIPEGYSVSREKKERFSLILESASTNQTSMYLCASSPQGKDQPQHFGDGTRLSIL.

A few counts support this clonotype. The chain uses TRBV20-1 and TRBJ2-7; D is tentatively TRBD1 or TRBD2 (6 bases each). CDR3 length: 13 amino acids. CDR1 is DFQATT, CDR2 SNEGSKA, per germline (reference sequence). The V and J ends lost 6 bases and 3 bases respectively, with 15 bases between them. CDR3 sequence (DNA): TGCAGTGCGCCGAGAGAGGGGGGCTACGAGCAGTACTTC. It specifies CSAPREGGYEQYF.

The chain is built from TRBV28 and TRBJ1-5; no reliable D call. The length of the CDR3 is 17 residues. Trimming shortened V by 5 bases and J by 0 bases, and 17 bases separated the two germline ends. CDR1 MDHEN and CDR2 SYDVKM come from the germline V gene. The CDR3 region has the DNA TGTGCCAGCAGTACCCCAGCGGGAGGCCTTAGCAATCAGCCCCAGCATTTT. Amino acids: CASSTPAGGLSNQPQHF.

This clonotype appeared many times. The V and J genes are TRBV3-1 and TRBJ1-5; TRBD1 aligns across 8 bases. The trim removed 1 base at V and 6 bases at J, leaving 5 bases unmatched. Germline assignment: CDR1 LGHDT and CDR2 YNNKEL (reference sequence). This CDR3 has 15 residues. CDR3 amino acids: CASSQGTGLGQPQHF. CDR3 in DNA: TGTGCCAGCAGCCAAGGGACAGGGTTAGGTCAGCCCCAGCATTTT.

This clonotype was seen repeatedly, ten times or more. V gene TRBV6-1 combines with J gene TRBJ1-1; 7 bases agree with TRBD1. Unmatched junction bases numbered 7, after V lost 6 bases and J lost 0 bases. This CDR3 spans 15 amino acids. Per the germline V gene, CDR1 is MNHNS and CDR2 is SASEGT. The CDR3 DNA follows: TGTGCCAGCAGCTTTTCGGGACAGCTGAACACTGAAGCTTTCTTT. It is translated as CASSFSGQLNTEAFF.

This clonotype showed up just a few times. The V and J genes are TRBV6-5 and TRBJ2-7; D is unclear. The CDR3 is 13 amino acids. CDR1 is MNHEY and CDR2 is SVGAGI in the germline V gene. Trimming removed 2 bases from V and 3 bases from J, with 8 bases in between. CDR3 sequence: CASSYGGFYEQYF. CDR3 nucleotides: TGTGCCAGCAGTTACGGCGGTTTCTACGAGCAGTACTTC.

This clonotype was detected ten times or more. The V call is TRBV3-1, the J call TRBJ2-7; D is unresolved. This CDR3 is 14 amino acids long. Germline CDR1 LGHDT, CDR2 YNNKEL (reference sequence). Trimming took off 0 bases at V and 2 bases at J, with 8 bases between the two ends. In DNA form, the CDR3 reads TGTGCCAGCAGCCAAGATCTCGGAACCTACGAGCAGTACTTC. It codes for CASSQDLGTYEQYF.

There are many counts of this clonotype. The chain uses TRBV27 and TRBJ2-7; the D call may be TRBD1 or TRBD2 (6 bases each). The CDR3 is made up of 14 amino acids. The V gene lost 5 bases and the J gene lost 6 bases, with 17 bases spanning the gap. Germline CDR1 is MNHEY and CDR2 is SMNVEV (reference sequence). The CDR3 nucleotides read TGTGCCAGCAGTCCGGGGGCCGTAAGACCCGAGCAGTACTTC. Translation: CASSPGAVRPEQYF.

About this clonotype itself: This clone may be a read error of a much larger clone one base away. This rearrangement joins TRBV29-1 to TRBJ2-7; D remains ambiguous. This CDR3 is built from 13 residues. Trimming took off 2 bases at V and 2 bases at J, with 10 bases between the two ends. Germline CDR1 reads SQVTM; CDR2 reads ANQGSEA. The CDR3 nucleotides read TGCAGCGTTGAAAGGGCAGGCGCCTACGAGCAGTACTTC. It encodes CSVERAGAYEQYF.

This clonotype was observed a handful of times. CDR3 loop: CASSYTDTAYEQYF. The CDR3, as DNA: TGTGCCAGCAGTTACACGGACACCGCCTACGAGCAGTACTTC. J is TRBJ2-7 and V is TRBV6-4; TRBD1 is a possible D gene (5 bases). The V end lost 5 bases, the J end lost 2 bases, and 13 bases lay between the germline ends. Germline V gives CDR1 MRHNA, CDR2 SNTAGT. The CDR3 covers 14 residues.

Written as DNA, the CDR3 is TGTGCCAGCAGTCTTTCGTCGGGTCAAGGCTACGAGCAGTACTTC. Encoded protein: CASSLSSGQGYEQYF. The rearrangement joins TRBV5-4 to TRBJ2-7; no definite D call. V lost 5 bases, J lost 3 bases, and 18 bases lay in between. The CDR3 extends over 15 amino acids. Germline lookup yields CDR1 SGHNT and CDR2 YYREEE (reference sequence).

This clonotype was recorded many times. The gene calls are TRBV7-2 and TRBJ2-5; D is possibly TRBD1 (6 bases). V gave up 5 bases and J gave up 5 bases, with 15 bases separating them. The CDR3 is made up of 14 amino acids. Per germline, CDR1 SGHTA and CDR2 FQGNSA. CDR3 in DNA: TGTGCCAGCAGCCGAACATCCAGGGGTGAGACCCAGTACTTC. Translating it yields CASSRTSRGETQYF.